This entry lists 17 T cell receptor beta chains sequenced from one sample in a study of beta chain features in type 1 diabetes. Reverse transcription of all isolated RNA meant that expressed TCRB transcripts were sequenced. Measured with immunoSEQ multiplex PCR; TCRdb has only the in-frame clones, and not every one. The sample shows 30,000 to 40,000 clones, roughly two thirds of them seen only once. The sample comprised Tregs from blood. The receptors derive from a woman younger than 45 in good health.

This chain links TRBV11-1 with TRBJ2-7; a weak D match, TRBD1 (6 bases). The CDR3 covers 13 residues. Germline-derived CDR1 and CDR2 are SGHAT and FQDESV (reference sequence). Trimming stripped 4 bases from V and 4 bases from J, with 11 bases between. CDR3 amino acids: CASSSDSWYEQYF. The CDR3 DNA follows: TGTGCCAGCAGCTCGGACAGTTGGTACGAGCAGTACTTC.

This clone was observed a handful of times. The rearrangement joins TRBV18 to TRBJ2-7, with TRBD2 matching over 11 bases. Germline CDR1 and CDR2: KGHSH and LQKENI. V dropped 5 bases and J dropped 3; count of bases not matched to a gene: 12. The CDR3 spans 17 residues. The CDR3 loop is CASSITESGTSGYEQYF. Written as DNA, the CDR3 is TGTGCCAGCTCAATCACCGAATCCGGGACTAGCGGCTACGAGCAGTACTTC.

This clone occurred once. The chain employs TRBV5-1 and TRBJ2-5; TRBD2 is a possible D gene (5 bases). Germline loops: CDR1 SGHRS, CDR2 YFSETQ. V dropped 3 bases and J dropped 6 bases, with 15 bases sitting between them. CDR3 length: 14 amino acids. CDR3 sequence reads: CASSSPPGRQTQYF. CDR3 DNA: TGCGCCAGCAGCTCACCCCCGGGGAGACAGACCCAGTACTTC.

V is TRBV9 and J is TRBJ2-1; tentatively, D is TRBD2 (6 bases). The germline gives CDR1 SGDLS, CDR2 YYNGEE. The CDR3 is 16 amino acids. Trimming pared 0 bases from V and 0 bases from J, leaving 10 bases between. The CDR3: CASSVDSGSSYNEQFF. Written as DNA, the CDR3 is TGTGCCAGCAGCGTAGATAGCGGCAGCTCCTACAATGAGCAGTTCTTC.

The V gene is TRBV2, the J gene TRBJ2-1; perhaps TRBD1 as D (5 bases). This CDR3 contains 12 residues. Germline loops: CDR1 SNHLY, CDR2 FYNNEI. V lost 4 bases, J lost 4 bases, and 5 bases lay in between. The CDR3 protein is CASSGQYNEQFF. CDR3 nucleotide sequence: TGTGCCAGCAGTGGACAGTACAATGAGCAGTTCTTC.

Comments on this clone: The junction departs from the called germline gene at one end, perhaps through a read error. CDR3 region: CASKITQGTEQCF. The CDR3 region has the DNA TGTGCCAGCAAGATAACACAGGGGACTGAGCAGTGCTTC. The V and J genes are TRBV27 and TRBJ2-7; D is perhaps TRBD1 (7 bases). Germline CDR1 is MNHEY and CDR2 is SMNVEV (reference sequence). This CDR3 has 13 residues.

This chain joins TRBV7-9 and TRBJ2-1; D ambiguous. The V gene's germline CDR1 is SEHNR and CDR2 FQNEAQ (reference sequence). The CDR3 spans 11 residues. Trimming removed 2 bases at V and 6 bases at J, with 2 bases between. The CDR3 protein is CASSLLNEQFF. DNA of the CDR3: TGTGCCAGCAGCTTACTCAATGAGCAGTTCTTC.

The rearrangement links TRBV7-2 to TRBJ2-3; TRBD2 is a possible D gene (5 bases). Germline CDR1 SGHTA, CDR2 FQGNSA. Between the trimmed V and J ends, which lost 0 bases and 1 base, there was a span of 11 bases. CDR3 length: 16 residues. The CDR3 is CASSLAIGIGTDTQYF. CDR3 DNA sequence: TGTGCCAGCAGCTTAGCGATCGGGATAGGCACAGATACGCAGTATTTT.

This clone was picked up a small number of times. This chain connects TRBV11-1 to TRBJ1-1; 9 bases agree with TRBD1. The CDR3 has 16 amino acids. Trimming removed 4 bases from V and 6 bases from J; junction bases left unmatched: 12. Germline CDR1 is SGHAT and CDR2 is FQDESV (reference sequence). In nucleotides, the CDR3 is TGTGCCAGCAGCTCACACACCGGGACAGGGTCTCCTGAAGCTTTCTTT. Translating it yields CASSSHTGTGSPEAFF.

A few counts support this clone. The chain carries TRBV19 and TRBJ1-1; tentative D call: TRBD1 (6 bases). CDR3 size: 13 residues. Trimming pared 6 bases from V and 1 base from J, leaving 9 bases between. Germline V gene lookup returns CDR1 LNHDA and CDR2 SQIVND (reference sequence). The CDR3 loop reads CASSWGPNTEAFF. The DNA of the CDR3 is TGTGCCAGTAGCTGGGGGCCGAACACTGAAGCTTTCTTT. Combining the CDR3 with reference TRBV19 and TRBJ1-1 gives the whole variable domain DGGITQSPKYLFRKEGQNVTLSCEQNLNHDAMYWYRQDPGQGLRLIYYSQIVNDFQKGDIAEGYSVSREKKESFPLTVTSAQKNPTAFYLCASSWGPNTEAFFGQGTRLTVV.

This chain joins TRBV6-5 and TRBJ2-7; D not resolved. The CDR3 sequence is 13 residues long. The V gene lost 2 bases and the J gene lost 2 bases, with 7 bases spanning the gap. Germline assignment: CDR1 MNHEY and CDR2 SVGAGI. The CDR3 spells CASSYALTYEQYF. The CDR3 DNA is TGTGCCAGCAGTTACGCCCTAACCTACGAGCAGTACTTC.

The V call is TRBV27, the J call TRBJ2-1; 11 bases are shared with TRBD2. The germline V gene encodes CDR1 MNHEY and CDR2 SMNVEV (reference sequence). Germline trimming cut 5 bases from V and 8 bases from J; bases unmatched to any gene: 8. There are 15 residues in the CDR3. The CDR3 DNA is TGTGCCAGCAGTCCTATAGCGGGAGGGCGGGATGAGCAGTTCTTC. Protein sequence: CASSPIAGGRDEQFF.

This chain links TRBV4-2 with TRBJ2-2; TRBD2 aligns across 8 bases. Per the germline V gene, CDR1 is LGHNA and CDR2 is YNFKEQ. V lost 0 bases to trimming and J lost 4 bases; unmatched junction nucleotides: 4. The CDR3 length is 16 residues. The CDR3 nucleotides are TGTGCCAGCAGCCAAGAAACTAGCGGTAGCACCGGGGAGCTGTTTTTT. It specifies CASSQETSGSTGELFF.

By share, this clone counts as medium-sized (0.01 to 0.1%). At one end the junction does not follow the germline gene, possibly because of a read error. J is TRBJ2-2 and V is TRBV19, with 8 positions matching TRBD2. There are 14 residues in the CDR3. Germline CDR1 is LNHDA and CDR2 is SQIVND (reference sequence). CDR3 region: CASRRLAKTGELFF. The CDR3 DNA reads as TGTGCCAGTAGGAGACTAGCGAAAACCGGGGAGCTGTTTTTT.

This chain connects TRBV7-8 to TRBJ2-1; TRBD2 might be the D (5 bases). Germline values: CDR1 SGHVS, CDR2 FQNEAQ. Trimming took off 2 bases at V and 0 bases at J, with 14 bases between the two ends. CDR3 length equals 17 residues. The CDR3 region is CASSLPRASSSYNEQFF. The CDR3 nucleotides read TGTGCCAGCAGCTTACCCCGGGCTAGCAGCTCCTACAATGAGCAGTTCTTC.

The V and J genes are TRBV4-1 and TRBJ2-1, with 13 bases lining up with TRBD2. CDR1 is MGHRA, CDR2 YSYEKL, per germline. The CDR3 consists of 15 residues. Trimming cost V 1 base and J 10 bases; bases outside gene matches: 4. The CDR3 sequence is CASSQVSGLAGEQFF. CDR3 DNA sequence: TGCGCCAGCAGCCAAGTCTCGGGACTAGCGGGGGAGCAGTTCTTC.

In DNA, the CDR3 is TGCGCCAGCAGCCAAGTAGCGGGACAGGGGACCTACGAGCAGTACTTC. This encodes CASSQVAGQGTYEQYF. The chain employs TRBV4-3 and TRBJ2-7, with 10 bases fitting TRBD1. Germline V gene lookup returns CDR1 LGHNA and CDR2 YSLEER. The J segment lost 2 bases and the V segment lost 1 base, leaving 5 bases of the junction unmatched. The CDR3 extends over 16 amino acids.